This is a list of T cell receptor beta chains from one sample in a study of technical replicates of blood from a few donors. Only in-frame clones appear in the TCRdb table, and some are missing; sequencing was by immunoSEQ multiplex PCR. The top ten hold 0.25% to 0.3% of the sample, which has under 95,000 clones, roughly 94% seen once. The sample taken for sequencing was T cells isolated from PBMCs. The receptors originated from a human donor in good health. Both conserved end residues are part of each CDR3. Each record gives: J gene, D gene, clone size, V gene, CDR3 DNA, CDR3 protein. The D gene is left open where the match is weak. Only some rows state a clone size, as once, few, many or a class for expanded clones.

TRBJ2-7 TRBD2 NA TRBV7-2 TGTGCCAGCAAAGTCACGGGGGGTGGGTTCTACGAGCAGTACTTC CASKVTGGGFYEQYF
TRBJ1-6 TRBD1 NA TRBV9 TGTGCCAGCAGCGTAGGGGGACAGGGGAATTCACCCCTCCACTTT CASSVGGQGNSPLHF
TRBJ1-1 NA NA TRBV7-2 TGTGCCAGCAGCTTGAGACCGGGACAATCGACTTTCTTT CASSLRPGQSTFF
TRBJ2-5 NA NA TRBV7-3 TGTGCCAGCAGCGGGGGCCAGGGGGAGACCCAGTACTTC CASSGGQGETQYF
TRBJ2-3 NA NA TRBV30 TGTGCCTGGAGTGTAGGGAGGGGGAGGACAGATACGCAGTATTTT CAWSVGRGRTDTQYF
TRBJ2-7 TRBD2 once TRBV30 TGTGCCTGGAGTGTAGGATCGGGACTAGCGGGGGGCCCCAGGTCCGAGCAGTACTTC CAWSVGSGLAGGPRSEQYF
TRBJ1-2 NA NA TRBV28 TGTGCCAGCAGTTCGGTAAGCGACAGGACCCCCTATGGCTACACCTTC CASSSVSDRTPYGYTF
TRBJ2-2 NA NA TRBV27 TGTGCCAGCAAACCCCCGGTAAACACCGGGGAGCTGTTTTTT CASKPPVNTGELFF
TRBJ2-2 TRBD2 NA TRBV7-6 TGTGCCAGCAGCTTAGTTGGGGAGGGCGTCACCGGGGAGCTGTTTTTT CASSLVGEGVTGELFF
TRBJ2-7 TRBD1 NA TRBV7-8 TGTGCCAGCAGCTTTGACAGGGGAGGCTACGAGCAGTACTTC CASSFDRGGYEQYF
TRBJ1-2 TRBD1 NA TRBV9 TGTGCCAGCAGCGTCGGACAGGGGATCTATGGCTACACCTTC CASSVGQGIYGYTF
TRBJ1-1 NA NA TRBV25-1 TGTGCCAGCAGGAACCAGGGGAACACTGAAGCTTTCTTT CASRNQGNTEAFF
TRBJ2-7 NA NA TRBV19 TGTGCCAGTAGTATCGGGACTTCCAGCTCCTACGAGCAGTACTTC CASSIGTSSSYEQYF
TRBJ1-2 TRBD1 NA TRBV4-1 TGCGCCAGCAGCCCAGGACAGGGGGCGCGACGTGGCTACACCTTC CASSPGQGARRGYTF
TRBJ1-1 TRBD1 NA TRBV4-1 TGCGCCAGCAGTCCCCGCACCCGAGACAGGGCTAACACTGAAGCTTTCTTT CASSPRTRDRANTEAFF
TRBJ2-5 TRBD2 NA TRBV28 TGTGCCAGCAGTTTAGCGGGGGGGCGGGAGACCCAGTACTTC CASSLAGGRETQYF
TRBJ2-1 NA NA TRBV2 TGTGCCAGCGACGGGGGTGAGCAGTTCTTC CASDGGEQFF